One and the same sample provided the 3 T cell receptor beta chains below, sequenced in a study of blood T cell repertoires in COVID-19 (TCRdb year 2020). The library was produced with the immunoSEQ multiplex PCR assay. TCRdb took this table from immuneACCESS and kept in-frame rearrangements with V and J called. Such tables lack part of the clones; where checked against another copy, unresolved V genes explain under half of the gap, and the rest is unexplained. Within this sample are fewer than 300,000 clones, with 86% of them counted one time only. The ten largest make up over 7.5% of the sample. The specimen sequenced was peripheral blood. Source of these receptors: a man aged 40-49 years who had recovered from COVID-19.

The genes are TRBV7-8 and TRBJ2-3; 8 bases match TRBD2. V gave up 3 bases and J gave up 4 bases; unmatched junction bases: 15. The germline CDR1 and CDR2 sequences are SGHVS and FQNEAQ. This CDR3 has 18 residues. CDR3 amino acids: CASSFLRGGTRYSDTQYF. The CDR3 nucleotides read TGTGCCAGCAGCTTCCTGCGCGGGGGGACCCGGTACTCAGATACGCAGTATTTT.

The rearrangement joins TRBV2 to TRBJ2-2, with 12 nucleotides matching TRBD2. The V gene's germline CDR1 is SNHLY and CDR2 FYNNEI. V shed 8 bases and J 7 bases; nucleotides not matched to a gene: 5. The CDR3 totals 14 residues. Here the CDR3 reads CASGRTSGVGELFF. The CDR3 DNA reads as TGTGCCAGCGGGCGGACTAGCGGGGTCGGGGAGCTGTTTTTT.

This clone has only a few counts. The chain has TRBV7-3 and TRBJ2-1; 9 bases are shared with TRBD2. This CDR3 spans 16 amino acids. V lost 0 bases to trimming and J lost 3 bases; unmatched junction nucleotides: 3. Germline CDR1 and CDR2: SGHTA and FQGTGA. The CDR3 sequence is CASSLTPSGIYNEQFF. The CDR3 DNA sequence: TGTGCCAGCAGCTTAACTCCTAGCGGGATCTACAATGAGCAGTTCTTC.